This T cell receptor beta chain was observed in a study of shared clonotypes between healthy human individuals. As for the study in general: CD4 naive and memory got three plates each, CD8 naive two, CD8 memory one.

TCRdb's copy holds only in-frame clones and misses some; the assay was immunoSEQ multiplex PCR. The data contain roughly 2.5 million clones, approximately 90% of them singletons. In germline, CDR1 is SGHTA, CDR2 FQGNSA. V shed 2 bases, J shed 7 bases, and the junction held 5 bases outside the gene matches. This CDR3 comprises 15 residues. This clone appeared once. Its antigen is still unknown. Study outcomes and limitations: The genetic and exposure-history diversity represented was limited by few donors. In four donors, around 4.5% of naive CD4 clonotypes appeared in common.

The V gene is TRBV7-2, the J gene TRBJ2-1, with 10 bases lining up with TRBD2. The sequenced material came from naive CD4+ T cells sorted from blood. As to subset: CD45RA+ positively selected. The TCR was taken from a man between 18 and 29 years old in good health. The CDR3 loop reads CASSLQLAGQNEQFF. CDR3 bases: TGTGCCAGCAGCTTACAACTAGCGGGGCAGAATGAGCAGTTCTTC. The whole variable domain, remainder taken from reference TRBV7-2 and TRBJ2-1, is GAGVSQSPSNKVTEKGKDVELRCDPISGHTALYWYRQSLGQGLEFLIYFQGNSAPDKSGLPSDRFSAERTGGSVSTLTIQRTQQEDSAVYLCASSLQLAGQNEQFFGPGTRLTVL.